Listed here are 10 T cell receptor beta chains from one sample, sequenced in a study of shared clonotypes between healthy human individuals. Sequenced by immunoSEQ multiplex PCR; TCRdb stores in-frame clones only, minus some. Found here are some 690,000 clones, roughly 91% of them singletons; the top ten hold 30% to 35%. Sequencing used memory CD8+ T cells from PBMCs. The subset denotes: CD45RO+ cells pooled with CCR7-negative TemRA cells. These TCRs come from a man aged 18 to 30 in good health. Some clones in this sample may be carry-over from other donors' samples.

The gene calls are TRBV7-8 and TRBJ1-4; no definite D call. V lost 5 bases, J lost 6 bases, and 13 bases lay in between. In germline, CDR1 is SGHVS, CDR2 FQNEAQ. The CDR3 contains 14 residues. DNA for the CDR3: TGTGCCAGCAGCCCCCAGGCTAAGGATGAAAAACTGTTTTTT. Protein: CASSPQAKDEKLFF.

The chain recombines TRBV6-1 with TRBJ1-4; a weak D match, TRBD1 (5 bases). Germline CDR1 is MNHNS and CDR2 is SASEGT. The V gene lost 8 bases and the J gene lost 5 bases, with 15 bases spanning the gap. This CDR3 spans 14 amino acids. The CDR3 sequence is CASEMWGPNEKLFF. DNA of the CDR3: TGTGCCAGCGAAATGTGGGGACCGAATGAAAAACTGTTTTTT.

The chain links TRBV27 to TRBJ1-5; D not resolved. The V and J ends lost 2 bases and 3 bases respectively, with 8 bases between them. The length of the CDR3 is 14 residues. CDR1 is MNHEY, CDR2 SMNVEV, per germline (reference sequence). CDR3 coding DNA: TGTGCCAGCAGTTTAGAGGGAAACAATCAGCCCCAGCATTTT. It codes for CASSLEGNNQPQHF.

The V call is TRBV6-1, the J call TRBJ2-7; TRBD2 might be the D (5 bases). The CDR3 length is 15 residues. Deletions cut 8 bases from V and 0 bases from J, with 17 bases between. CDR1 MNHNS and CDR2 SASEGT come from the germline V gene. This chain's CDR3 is CASSEGILPSYEQYF. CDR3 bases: TGTGCCAGCTCCGAGGGCATTCTCCCCTCCTACGAGCAGTACTTC.

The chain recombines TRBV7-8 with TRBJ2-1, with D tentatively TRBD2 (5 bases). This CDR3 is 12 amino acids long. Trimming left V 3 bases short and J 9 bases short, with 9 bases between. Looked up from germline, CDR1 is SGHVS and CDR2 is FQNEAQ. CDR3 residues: CASSFGRGEQFF. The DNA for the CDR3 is TGTGCCAGCAGCTTTGGCCGGGGTGAGCAGTTCTTC.

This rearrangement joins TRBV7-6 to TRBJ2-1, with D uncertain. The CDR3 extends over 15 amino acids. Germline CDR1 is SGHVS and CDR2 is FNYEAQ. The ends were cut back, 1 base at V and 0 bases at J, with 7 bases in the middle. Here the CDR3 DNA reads TGTGCCAGCAGCTTAGGGATTCCCTCCTACAATGAGCAGTTCTTC. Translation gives CASSLGIPSYNEQFF.

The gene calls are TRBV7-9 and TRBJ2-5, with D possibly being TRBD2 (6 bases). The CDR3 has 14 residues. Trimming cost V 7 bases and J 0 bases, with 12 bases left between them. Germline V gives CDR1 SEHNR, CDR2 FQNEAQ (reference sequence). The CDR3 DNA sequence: TGTGCCAGCATGCGGGATACCAACCAAGAGACCCAGTACTTC. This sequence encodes CASMRDTNQETQYF.

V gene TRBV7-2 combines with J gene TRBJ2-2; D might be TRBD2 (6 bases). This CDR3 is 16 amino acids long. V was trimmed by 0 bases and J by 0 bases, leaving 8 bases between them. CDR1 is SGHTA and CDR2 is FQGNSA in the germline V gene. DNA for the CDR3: TGTGCCAGCAGCTTAGCGGGGGGACCGAACACCGGGGAGCTGTTTTTT. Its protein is CASSLAGGPNTGELFF.

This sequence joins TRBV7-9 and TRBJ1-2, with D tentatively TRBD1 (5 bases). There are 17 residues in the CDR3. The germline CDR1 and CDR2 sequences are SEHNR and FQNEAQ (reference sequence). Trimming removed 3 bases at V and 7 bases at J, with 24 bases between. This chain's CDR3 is CASSFLPWIQGYSGYTF. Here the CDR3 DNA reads TGTGCCAGCAGCTTCTTACCGTGGATCCAGGGCTATAGTGGCTACACCTTC.

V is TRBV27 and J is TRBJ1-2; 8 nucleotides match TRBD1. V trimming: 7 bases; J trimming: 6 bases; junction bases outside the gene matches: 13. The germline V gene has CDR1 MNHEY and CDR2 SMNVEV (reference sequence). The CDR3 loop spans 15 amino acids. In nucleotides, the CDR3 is TGTGCCAGCAACCCACAGGGGGGGTCAGAGGATGGCTACACCTTC. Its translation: CASNPQGGSEDGYTF.